The rows below give T cell receptor beta chains drawn from one sample of a study of T cell changes during pregnancy in multiple sclerosis. Using immunoSEQ multiplex PCR, the repertoire was profiled, and TCRdb retains in-frame clones only, with some absent. The repertoire consists of 95,000 to 100,000 clones, with 92% occurring once and the leading ten covering less than 2.5%. Material: peripheral blood, obtained after pregnancy. The receptor source for this set is a female donor in good health, enrolled as a control in a pregnancy study. The CDR3 runs from the conserved cysteine through the conserved F or W. D genes are given only for firm matches. Not every row has a clone size; where given, it reads once, few, many or a size class.

CDR3aa | CDR3nt | d_gene | len | abundance | j_gene | v_gene
CASSSLQGGNEKLFF | TGTGCCAGCAGTTCACTACAGGGGGGTAATGAAAAACTGTTTTTT | TRBD1 | 15 | . | TRBJ1-4 | TRBV6-5
CASSLRTGVYEQYF | TGTGCCAGCAGCCTCAGGACAGGGGTCTACGAGCAGTACTTC | TRBD1 | 14 | . | TRBJ2-7 | TRBV6-5
CASSPKMGQGRYNEQFF | TGTGCCAGCAGTCCGAAAATGGGACAGGGAAGATACAATGAGCAGTTCTTC | TRBD1 | 17 | . | TRBJ2-1 | TRBV27
CSGLGTGRGAAFF | TGCAGCGGTCTTGGGACAGGGCGAGGTGCGGCTTTCTTT | TRBD1 | 13 | few | TRBJ1-1 | TRBV29-1
CASSSSLSSDEKLFF | TGTGCCAGCAGTTCTAGCTTATCATCTGATGAAAAACTGTTTTTT | . | 15 | once | TRBJ1-4 | TRBV7-6
CASSPHRGYTEAFF | TGTGCCAGCAGCCCCCACAGGGGGTACACTGAAGCTTTCTTT | TRBD1 | 14 | . | TRBJ1-1 | TRBV9
CASSLLTRNTEAFF | TGTGCCAGCAGCTTACTTACGAGGAACACTGAAGCTTTCTTT | . | 14 | . | TRBJ1-1 | TRBV7-9
CASGLNTGEQFF | TGTGCTAGTGGTTTGAATACGGGAGAGCAGTTCTTC | . | 12 | . | TRBJ2-1 | TRBV12-5
CASSLPRQKLSGNTIYF | TGTGCCAGCAGTTTACCCAGACAGAAACTCTCTGGAAACACCATATATTTT | . | 17 | . | TRBJ1-3 | TRBV28
CASREDRVSSYEQYF | TGTGCCAGCAGGGAGGACAGGGTCAGCTCCTACGAGCAGTACTTC | TRBD1 | 15 | . | TRBJ2-7 | TRBV2
CASSSGSGNQPQHF | TGTGCCAGCAGCTCGGGGTCCGGCAATCAGCCCCAGCATTTT | . | 14 | . | TRBJ1-5 | TRBV7-9
CASSPTGSSSYEQYF | TGTGCCAGCAGCCCTACAGGGTCGAGCTCCTACGAGCAGTACTTC | . | 15 | . | TRBJ2-7 | TRBV6-5
CASSRLAGDYNEQFF | TGTGCCAGCTCCCGACTAGCGGGGGACTACAATGAGCAGTTCTTC | TRBD2 | 15 | once | TRBJ2-1 | TRBV6-1
CASSPWGGFAELYF | TGTGCCAGCTCTCCTTGGGGGGGCTTTGCCGAGCTGTACTTC | . | 14 | . | TRBJ2-7 | TRBV18
CASSQGGGRTEQYF | TGCGCCAGCAGCCAAGGTGGGGGCCGGACCGAGCAGTACTTC | . | 14 | . | TRBJ2-7 | TRBV4-1
CSVSSGQGLRGYTF | TGCAGCGTTTCTAGTGGTCAGGGTCTCCGGGGCTACACCTTC | . | 14 | . | TRBJ1-2 | TRBV29-1
CASSPLYVNTEAFF | TGTGCCAGCTCACCACTATATGTGAACACTGAAGCTTTCTTT | . | 14 | . | TRBJ1-1 | TRBV18
CASSEMGGEVYNEQFF | TGTGCCAGCAGTGAAATGGGCGGGGAAGTCTACAATGAGCAGTTCTTC | . | 16 | once | TRBJ2-1 | TRBV6-1
CASSPYTSGTEQFF | TGTGCCAGCAGCCCCTACACAAGCGGGACTGAGCAGTTCTTC | TRBD2 | 14 | . | TRBJ2-1 | TRBV27
CASSVTQGRDTGELFF | TGTGCCAGCAGCGTCACTCAGGGCCGGGACACCGGGGAGCTGTTTTTT | . | 16 | . | TRBJ2-2 | TRBV11-1
CASSQGASRHEQYF | TGTGCCAGCTCCCAAGGAGCTAGCAGACATGAGCAGTACTTC | . | 14 | few | TRBJ2-7 | TRBV18
CASSLGGGEQYF | TGTGCCAGCAGCTTAGGGGGGGGCGAGCAGTACTTC | TRBD2 | 12 | . | TRBJ2-7 | TRBV7-9
CASSAGQIGELFF | TGTGCCAGCAGCGCAGGACAGATCGGGGAGCTGTTTTTT | . | 13 | . | TRBJ2-2 | TRBV13
CATPEPGRNEQFF | TGTGCCACCCCGGAGCCGGGTCGCAATGAGCAGTTCTTC | . | 13 | . | TRBJ2-1 | TRBV2
CASSDPASGRGDEQFF | TGTGCCAGCAGCGACCCCGCTAGCGGGAGAGGCGATGAGCAGTTCTTC | . | 16 | . | TRBJ2-1 | TRBV21-1
CASSERASGGDNEQFF | TGTGCCAGCAGTGAAAGGGCTAGCGGGGGGGACAATGAGCAGTTCTTC | TRBD2 | 16 | . | TRBJ2-1 | TRBV6-4
CAISVSGGNQPQHF | TGTGCCATCAGTGTATCAGGGGGCAATCAGCCCCAGCATTTT | . | 14 | . | TRBJ1-5 | TRBV10-3
CASCRWGGAYNEQFF | TGTGCCAGCTGCCGTTGGGGGGGCGCTTACAATGAGCAGTTCTTC | . | 15 | . | TRBJ2-1 | TRBV2
CASSFMTGGSSRKLFF | TGTGCCAGCAGCTTCATGACAGGGGGCAGCTCCCGAAAACTGTTTTTT | TRBD1 | 16 | . | TRBJ1-4 | TRBV5-6
CASSPSLTGELFF | TGTGCCAGCTCGCCTTCACTGACCGGGGAGCTGTTTTTT | . | 13 | once | TRBJ2-2 | TRBV18
CASTDGLFMTQYF | TGTGCCAGCACCGATGGACTATTTATGACCCAGTACTTC | . | 13 | . | TRBJ2-5 | TRBV6-1
CASSTIWSGFSGGAIAKNIQYF | TGTGCCAGTAGTACCATCTGGTCGGGGTTTAGCGGGGGGGCTATAGCCAAAAACATTCAGTACTTC | TRBD2 | 22 | . | TRBJ2-4 | TRBV19
CAISESGGTEAFF | TGTGCCATCAGTGAGTCCGGGGGCACTGAAGCTTTCTTT | . | 13 | . | TRBJ1-1 | TRBV10-3
CASRPSASGVYNEQFF | TGTGCCAGCAGACCCTCGGCTAGCGGGGTCTACAATGAGCAGTTCTTC | TRBD2 | 16 | . | TRBJ2-1 | TRBV9
CASSYRGSMGPEQYF | TGTGCCAGCAGTTACAGGGGATCAATGGGCCCCGAGCAGTACTTC | TRBD1 | 15 | . | TRBJ2-7 | TRBV27
CASSWAAGGGSSYEQYF | TGCGCCAGCAGCTGGGCGGCCGGGGGGGGGAGCTCCTACGAGCAGTACTTC | TRBD2 | 17 | . | TRBJ2-7 | TRBV5-1
CASSWDRTLYEQYF | TGTGCCAGCAGTTGGGACAGGACCCTCTACGAGCAGTACTTC | TRBD1 | 14 | . | TRBJ2-7 | TRBV28
CASQSGANVLTF | TGTGCCAGCCAATCTGGGGCCAACGTCCTGACTTTC | . | 12 | . | TRBJ2-6 | TRBV11-2
CASSLGQLNSPLHF | TGTGCCAGTAGTTTGGGGCAGCTTAATTCACCCCTCCACTTT | . | 14 | once | TRBJ1-6 | TRBV19
CASSNQGAGTEAFF | TGTGCCAGCAGCAACCAGGGGGCGGGTACTGAAGCTTTCTTT | TRBD1 | 14 | . | TRBJ1-1 | TRBV13
CASSLSYAAGEKLFF | TGCGCCAGCAGCTTGTCGTACGCCGCCGGTGAAAAACTGTTTTTT | . | 15 | once | TRBJ1-4 | TRBV5-1
CASSEGASGGPTDTQYF | TGTGCCAGCAGTGAGGGTGCTAGCGGGGGCCCCACAGATACGCAGTATTTT | TRBD2 | 17 | . | TRBJ2-3 | TRBV6-1
CASSVTAGTNEKLFF | TGTGCCAGCAGCGTAACAGCGGGAACTAATGAAAAACTGTTTTTT | . | 15 | . | TRBJ1-4 | TRBV7-9
CASSLGGPGTVTQETQYF | TGCGCCAGCAGCTTGGGGGGGCCCGGGACAGTGACTCAAGAGACCCAGTACTTC | TRBD1 | 18 | . | TRBJ2-5 | TRBV5-1
CASSESTGGRDGYTF | TGTGCCAGCAGTGAATCCACGGGGGGCAGGGATGGCTACACCTTC | . | 15 | . | TRBJ1-2 | TRBV6-1
CASCQGGWTDTQYF | TGTGCCAGCTGCCAGGGGGGTTGGACAGATACGCAGTATTTT | . | 14 | . | TRBJ2-3 | TRBV19
CASSSGVGQGVPQHF | TGTGCCAGCAGCTCTGGTGTGGGACAGGGGGTTCCCCAGCATTTT | TRBD1 | 15 | . | TRBJ1-5 | TRBV5-4
CATLGGSGVYEQYF | TGTGCCACCCTAGGAGGGAGTGGGGTCTACGAGCAGTACTTC | . | 14 | . | TRBJ2-7 | TRBV6-1
CASSTTGNEQYF | TGTGCCAGCAGCACCACAGGGAACGAGCAGTACTTC | . | 12 | once | TRBJ2-7 | TRBV27
CGWGRDTYNEQFF | TGTGGTTGGGGCAGGGATACCTACAATGAGCAGTTCTTC | . | 13 | . | TRBJ2-1 | TRBV30
CASSFQSTGELFF | TGTGCCAGCAGCTTTCAGTCCACCGGGGAGCTGTTTTTT | . | 13 | . | TRBJ2-2 | TRBV7-9
CASSQGQGLTNEKLFF | TGTGCCAGCAGCCAAGGACAGGGCCTCACTAATGAAAAACTGTTTTTT | TRBD1 | 16 | . | TRBJ1-4 | TRBV7-6
CASSKGQGTDTQYF | TGCGCCAGCAGCAAAGGACAGGGCACAGATACGCAGTATTTT | TRBD1 | 14 | . | TRBJ2-3 | TRBV5-1
CASSVSGSISYEQYF | TGTGCCAGCAGCGTGAGCGGGAGCATCAGCTACGAGCAGTACTTC | TRBD2 | 15 | . | TRBJ2-7 | TRBV9
CASSQQAGYEQYF | TGTGCCAGCTCACAGCAGGCGGGCTACGAGCAGTACTTC | . | 13 | . | TRBJ2-7 | TRBV18
CAISESSPNTEAFF | TGTGCCATCAGTGAGTCGAGTCCCAACACTGAAGCTTTCTTT | . | 14 | . | TRBJ1-1 | TRBV10-3
CASGRYTF | TGTGCCAGCGGGCGCTACACCTTC | . | 8 | . | TRBJ1-2 | TRBV7-9
CASSRQTSSEQFF | TGTGCCAGCAGCCGGCAGACTAGTTCTGAGCAGTTCTTC | . | 13 | . | TRBJ2-1 | TRBV14
CASSPRESYRDSPLHF | TGTGCCAGCTCACCGAGGGAGTCCTACAGGGATTCACCCCTCCACTTT | . | 16 | once | TRBJ1-6 | TRBV18